The clone carrying this TCR beta chain has a handful of counts. Its antigen remains unidentified. MiXCR was run by TCRdb on the reads, yielding one entry per CDR3 protein. The sample has a few hundred thousand distinct CDR3 sequences; about 17% are singletons. CDR3 size: 13 residues. CDR1 is SGHRS and CDR2 is YFSETQ in the germline V gene. V lost 0 bases and J 5 bases, leaving 9 bases between the germline ends. This record belongs to a study of T cell repertoires in cytomegalovirus infection. For the study at large: The public TCR beta signatures pointed to both CMV infection and matching HLA type. Study results and limitations: HLA-C-restricted CMV-specific TCR beta clonotypes were dominant in the ex vivo response.

This chain connects TRBV5-1 to TRBJ2-7; D possibly corresponds to TRBD2 (7 bases). Sequenced input: CD8+ T cells from PBMCs. This TCR was sampled from a human donor in good health (CMV status not recorded). Some clones in this sample may be carry-over from other donors' samples. CDR3: CASSLGGGHEQYF. The CDR3 bases are TGCGCCAGCAGCTTGGGGGGGGGCCACGAGCAGTACTTC.